This TCR beta chain emerged from a study of T cells in Graves' hyperthyroidism and ophthalmopathy. What was amplified from RNA transcripts were TCR beta CDR3 regions. The TCR CDR3 first-round RT-PCR relied on the HTBI primer set. In TCRdb, the multiplex PCR reads were re-called with MiXCR into one record per CDR3 protein. Of 75,000 to 100,000 distinct CDR3 sequences in the sample, over 50% were seen once. CDR3 size: 17 residues. Trimming cost V 10 bases and J 4 bases, with 29 bases left between them. Germline values: CDR1 LNHNV, CDR2 YYDKDF (reference sequence). J is TRBJ2-7 and V is TRBV15; possibly TRBD2 for D (8 bases). The sample comprised blood. The sequence was obtained from a woman between 40 and 50 years old with Graves' hyperthyroidism. The CDR3 DNA follows: TGTGCCAGCGGATTGACAGGGTTACGAGCGGGAGCTTACGAGCAGTACTTC. Translation gives CASGLTGLRAGAYEQYF. Complete variable domain (other parts from reference TRBV15 and TRBJ2-7): DAMVIQNPRYQVTQFGKPVTLSCSQTLNHNVMYWYQQKSSQAPKLLFHYYDKDFNNEADTPDNFQSRRPNTSFCFLDIRSPGLGDTAMYLCASGLTGLRAGAYEQYFGPGTRLTVT.